The rows below give T cell receptor beta chains drawn from one sample of a study of blood T cells in healthy people across ages. One entry per CDR3 protein results from TCRdb running MiXCR on the 5' RACE reads. The sample contains about 930,000 distinct CDR3 sequences, roughly 28% of which appear only once. These data also formed part of another study, on T cells of mothers and their children.

Sequencing was carried out using blood. Every receptor here comes from a woman between 35 and 50 years old in good health. Both conserved end residues are part of each CDR3. D genes are given only for firm matches. Not every row has a clone size; where given, it reads once, few, many or a size class.

D	V	size	J	DNA	CDR3
TRBD1	TRBV7-8	many	TRBJ1-2	TGTGCCAGCAGCGAAAAAGACAGGGGATTTGCCACTAACTATGGCTACACCTTC	CASSEKDRGFATNYGYTF
NA	TRBV7-3	many	TRBJ2-1	TGTACCAGCAGCCCCAGCTCTAGCCCAGGGAATGAGCAGTTCTTC	CTSSPSSSPGNEQFF
NA	TRBV20-1	few	TRBJ1-2	TGCAGTGCTTTGGAGGACTATGGCTACACCTTC	CSALEDYGYTF
TRBD1	TRBV14	NA	TRBJ2-5	TGTGCCAGCAGCCCGCCGACAGGGGAGCATGAGACCCAGTACTTC	CASSPPTGEHETQYF
NA	TRBV5-6	NA	TRBJ2-7	TGTGCCAGCAGTTTTGTGCACAGCTCCTACGAGCAGTACTTC	CASSFVHSSYEQYF
NA	TRBV10-3	many	TRBJ2-5	TGTGCCATCAGTGAGTCGTCAGCGGACTCCAAAGAGACCCAGTACTTC	CAISESSADSKETQYF
NA	TRBV29-1	few	TRBJ2-2	TGCAGCGTTGGCCGGACAGCTAACACCGGGGAGCTGTTTTTT	CSVGRTANTGELFF
TRBD1	TRBV15	few	TRBJ1-1	TGTGCCACCAGCAGAGATACGGAGACAGGGGGCAGCGCTTTCTTT	CATSRDTETGGSAFF
TRBD2	TRBV30	NA	TRBJ2-3	TGTGCCTGGTCCGGACTAGCCACAGATACGCAGTATTTT	CAWSGLATDTQYF
NA	TRBV29-1	NA	TRBJ2-7	TGCAGCGTTGGAGGCAGAGGGGCCTACGAGCAGTACTTC	CSVGGRGAYEQYF
TRBD2	TRBV5-1	NA	TRBJ2-5	TGCGCCAGCAGCGACTTAGCGGGGGCCGAAGAGACCCAGTACTTC	CASSDLAGAEETQYF
TRBD1	TRBV28	NA	TRBJ1-4	TGTGCCAGCAGTTTACGGGACAGGGGGTCTAATGAAAAACTGTTTTTT	CASSLRDRGSNEKLFF
NA	TRBV9	few	TRBJ2-1	TGTGCCAGCAGCGTAATTCCGGGACCCTCGGCTGGGCATGAGCAGTTCTTC	CASSVIPGPSAGHEQFF
NA	TRBV7-9	few	TRBJ2-7	TGTGCCAGCAGCCCCACCTCTACTCGAACCGAGCAGTACTTC	CASSPTSTRTEQYF
TRBD2	TRBV7-6	many	TRBJ2-3	TGTGCCAGCAGCTTAGCCGCCCTAGCGGCGCAGTATTTT	CASSLAALAAQYF
TRBD1	TRBV5-1	many	TRBJ2-1	TGTGCCAGCAGCCCGGGACAGGGAAACTACAATGAGCAGTTCTTC	CASSPGQGNYNEQFF
NA	TRBV28	once	TRBJ2-7	TGTGTCAGCAGTTTGGGCAGGGACTACGAGCAGTACTTC	CVSSLGRDYEQYF
NA	TRBV28	NA	TRBJ1-1	TGTGCCAGCAGTTTATTTGCGGGGTCGAGGACTGAAGCTTTCTTT	CASSLFAGSRTEAFF
NA	TRBV29-1	NA	TRBJ1-1	TGCAGCGTGTACACTGAGAACACTGAAGCTTTCTTT	CSVYTENTEAFF
NA	TRBV2	NA	TRBJ1-2	TGTGCCGGCAGTGAAATGGCAGGGGATGGAGTGAACTATGGCTACACCTTC	CAGSEMAGDGVNYGYTF
TRBD2	TRBV20-1	many	TRBJ2-1	TGCAGTGCTAGAGATCGAGCGGGGCCCTTAGGAGATGAGCAGTTCTTC	CSARDRAGPLGDEQFF
NA	TRBV15	NA	TRBJ1-2	TGTGCCACCAGCAGGGGCACACGCTCTAACTATGGCTACACCTTC	CATSRGTRSNYGYTF
TRBD1	TRBV7-2	many	TRBJ2-7	TGTGCCAGCAGCCAAACGACAGGGATTCACGAGCAGTACTTC	CASSQTTGIHEQYF
TRBD2	TRBV29-1	few	TRBJ2-1	TGCAGCCCTAGGACTAGCGCTCATGAGCAGTTCTTC	CSPRTSAHEQFF
NA	TRBV15	NA	TRBJ2-3	TGTGCCACCCGATGGGGAGGAGTAGATACGCAGTATTTT	CATRWGGVDTQYF
TRBD1	TRBV6-1	few	TRBJ2-5	TGTGCCAGCAGTGTATGGGGACAGGGTGAGACCCAGTACTTC	CASSVWGQGETQYF
TRBD2	TRBV6-5	NA	TRBJ2-7	TGTGCCAGCAGTCAGACTAGCGGACTTGAGCAGTACTTC	CASSQTSGLEQYF
TRBD1	TRBV5-5	many	TRBJ2-7	TGTGCCAGCAGCTTGGTGGGGGGACAGGGGGCCTACGAGCAGTACTTC	CASSLVGGQGAYEQYF
NA	TRBV27	NA	TRBJ1-2	TGTGCCAGCAGTTTATCGAAACAGATCTATGGCTACACCTTC	CASSLSKQIYGYTF
NA	TRBV6-5	NA	TRBJ2-7	TGTGCCAGCGGGGGGCTCGACGAGCAGTACTTC	CASGGLDEQYF
NA	TRBV6-5	NA	TRBJ1-2	TGTGCCAGCAGTTACCGGGGCACAGCCTTGTCCCCAAACTATGGCTACACCTTC	CASSYRGTALSPNYGYTF
NA	TRBV5-1	NA	TRBJ2-1	TGCGCCAGCAGCTTGACGGGGGACACCTACAATGAGCAGTTCTTC	CASSLTGDTYNEQFF
NA	TRBV6-2/TRBV6-3	NA	TRBJ1-2	TGTGCCAGCAGTTACGTTGGGGGAACGAGTGGCTACACCTTC	CASSYVGGTSGYTF
NA	TRBV25-1	NA	TRBJ2-5	TGTGCCAGCAGTGAACTGAGGGAAGGGGGAAGGAAGCAGTACTTC	CASSELREGGRKQYF
NA	TRBV9	few	TRBJ2-4	TGTGCCAGCGACAAAAACATTCAGTACTTC	CASDKNIQYF